This T cell receptor beta chain derives from a study of control samples from healthy donors and cancer patients. The protocol was immunoSEQ multiplex PCR, while the TCRdb copy is restricted to in-frame clones and leaves out a portion. The sample includes approximately 70,000 clones, about 87% of them seen just once. With 2 bases clipped from V and 5 bases from J, the junction kept 7 bases outside the gene matches. The CDR3 runs to 16 residues. Germline V CDR1 and CDR2: SGDLS, YYNGEE. The chain links TRBV9 to TRBJ2-2; 9 bases align to TRBD1. The specimen was PBMCs. This clonotype originated in a woman in her forties or fifties with head and neck cancer. CDR3 sequence (DNA): TGTGCCAGCAGCGTCGGACAGGGGAGAGTGACCGGGGAGCTGTTTTTT. Translating gives CASSVGQGRVTGELFF.